This T cell receptor (beta chain) was sequenced during a study of blood T cell repertoires in COVID-19. Study-wide background: Material from acute and convalescent COVID-19 was sourced from the United States, Italy and Spain. Nucleic acid was either cDNA or gDNA, and it came from T cells, B-cell-depleted T cells, or PBMCs.

V was clipped by 6 bases and J by 6 bases; unmatched bases: 6. The CDR3 covers 14 residues. Germline V lookup: CDR1 PRHDT, CDR2 FYEKMQ (reference sequence). Original processing notes: Amplification of reference gene primers provided the estimated nucleated cell counts. Method: immunoSEQ multiplex PCR; TCRdb's copy keeps in-frame clones and lacks some. V and J calls and clone size are copied from that table; D and trimming were computed from the DNA. Of roughly 240,000 clones in the sample, roughly 88% are singletons; the top ten hold 2% to 2.5%. J is TRBJ2-3 and V is TRBV13; TRBD2 agrees at 10 bases. Material: peripheral blood. This receptor was identified in a man aged 35-49 years who had recovered from COVID-19. This CDR3 reads CASRVAGGSDTQYF. The CDR3 nucleotides read TGTGCCAGCAGAGTAGCGGGGGGTTCGGATACGCAGTATTTT.